The 31 T cell receptor beta chains in this list originate from one sample, sequenced in a study of T cells after yellow fever vaccination. TCRdb called the 5' RACE reads again in MiXCR, with one record for every CDR3 protein. The table has 95,000 to 150,000 distinct CDR3 sequences, more than 6.5% seen once. The starting material was CD4+ T cells sorted from PBMCs, obtained 10 days after the first yellow fever vaccination. These receptors were collected from a man younger than 30 who received the YFV17D yellow fever vaccine.

This clonotype was detected ten times or more. The V and J genes are TRBV13 and TRBJ1-6; D is unresolved. Trimming took 9 bases from V and 0 from J, leaving 12 bases between them. CDR3 length: 15 residues. CDR1 and CDR2 from the germline V gene are PRHDT and FYEKMQ (reference sequence). The CDR3 region is CASHSQSSYNSPLHF. The CDR3 nucleotides read TGTGCCAGTCATTCACAGAGCTCCTATAATTCACCCCTCCACTTT.

This sequence joins TRBV27 and TRBJ2-1, with 7 bases that match TRBD2. This CDR3 is built from 15 residues. Losses at the gene ends were 4 bases for V and 2 bases for J; bases not matched to a gene: 5. Germline V lookup: CDR1 MNHEY, CDR2 SMNVEV (reference sequence). The CDR3 nucleotides are TGTGCCAGCAGTTATTTGGCGGGGGCCTACAATGAGCAGTTCTTC. Residues: CASSYLAGAYNEQFF.

This clonotype was counted between two and nine times. The chain recombines TRBV6-1 with TRBJ1-5, with 7 bases that match TRBD1. V shed 5 bases, J shed 7 bases, and the junction held 8 bases outside the gene matches. CDR3 length equals 14 residues. Germline CDR1 reads MNHNS; CDR2 reads SASEGT. The CDR3, as DNA: TGTGCCAGCAGTCGCGACAGGGATCGCCAGCCCCAGCATTTT. This translates into CASSRDRDRQPQHF.

This clonotype appeared many times. The chain couples TRBV6-6 to TRBJ2-7, with a possible D match to TRBD2 (5 bases). This CDR3 spans 13 amino acids. The V gene's germline CDR1 is MNHNY and CDR2 SVGAGI (reference sequence). V gave up 5 bases and J gave up 6 bases, with 14 bases separating them. The CDR3 protein is CASSDNRELEQYV. CDR3 DNA: TGTGCCAGCAGTGACAACCGGGAACTCGAGCAGTACGTC.

The J gene is TRBJ1-4, the V gene TRBV5-4, with a possible D match to TRBD1 (6 bases). This CDR3 comprises 15 residues. CDR1 is SGHNT and CDR2 is YYREEE in the germline V gene (reference sequence). V was shortened by 0 bases and J by 8 bases, with 14 bases between the two germline ends. The CDR3 spells CASSLEGRGLEKLFF. Written as DNA, the CDR3 is TGTGCCAGCAGCTTGGAAGGCAGGGGATTGGAAAAACTGTTTTTT.

This clonotype was seen many times. The chain links TRBV15 to TRBJ2-1, with TRBD1 matching 7 bases. Germline V gene sequence: CDR1 LNHNV, CDR2 YYDKDF (reference sequence). The CDR3 runs to 15 residues. V lost 0 bases to trimming and J lost 7 bases; unmatched junction nucleotides: 6. CDR3 coding DNA: TGTGCCACCAGCAGAGATTCCAGGGGGTTGAATGAGCAGTTCTTC. Residues: CATSRDSRGLNEQFF.

In this sample, this clonotype turned up many times. CDR3 loop: CASRPSGGADTQYF. The CDR3 nucleotides read TGTGCCAGCAGGCCTAGCGGGGGGGCAGATACGCAGTATTTT. This chain uses TRBV12-3 or TRBV12-4 with TRBJ2-3, with 12 nucleotides matching TRBD2. This CDR3 region has 14 residues. With V trimmed by 6 bases and J by 4 bases, 2 bases remained unmatched.

Ten or more counts support this clonotype. The J gene is TRBJ2-1, the V gene TRBV19; 7 nucleotides match TRBD2. This CDR3 has 15 residues. V shed 2 bases and J 11 bases; nucleotides not matched to a gene: 12. CDR1 is LNHDA and CDR2 is SQIVND in the germline V gene (reference sequence). The CDR3 DNA follows: TGTGCCAGTAGTATATCAGCGGGGCTCCTAGGCAAGCAGTTCTTC. It translates to CASSISAGLLGKQFF. The full variable domain, completed using reference TRBV19 and TRBJ2-1, is DGGITQSPKYLFRKEGQNVTLSCEQNLNHDAMYWYRQDPGQGLRLIYYSQIVNDFQKGDIAEGYSVSREKKESFPLTVTSAQKNPTAFYLCASSISAGLLGKQFFGPGTRLTVL.

This clonotype was seen many times. This rearrangement joins TRBV5-1 to TRBJ1-1, with D unresolved. This CDR3 comprises 15 residues. Trimming pared 4 bases from V and 5 bases from J, leaving 18 bases between. CDR1 is SGHRS, CDR2 YFSETQ, per germline. The CDR3 DNA reads as TGCGCCAGCAGCCCCGAATCCTCGGGGAAGACTGAAGCTTTCTTT. The encoded protein is CASSPESSGKTEAFF.

This clonotype was picked up many times. The chain couples TRBV3-1 to TRBJ1-2; D unresolved. The CDR3 totals 17 residues. The germline V gene encodes CDR1 LGHDT and CDR2 YNNKEL (reference sequence). Trimming took off 2 bases at V and 4 bases at J, with 20 bases between the two ends. CDR3 in DNA: TGTGCCAGCAGCCAACATGACCGGCCAACAAGAGGCTATGGCTACACCTTC. It specifies CASSQHDRPTRGYGYTF.

Ten or more counts support this clonotype. J is TRBJ2-5 and V is TRBV7-2; a possible D gene is TRBD1 (6 bases). Trimming took off 1 base at V and 3 bases at J, with 12 bases between the two ends. Germline V gene sequence: CDR1 SGHTA, CDR2 FQGNSA. The CDR3 runs to 15 residues. CDR3 region: CASSLDRQAKETQYF. DNA for the CDR3: TGTGCCAGCAGCTTAGACAGACAGGCCAAAGAGACCCAGTACTTC.

This clonotype was detected ten times or more. The rearrangement joins TRBV6-2 or TRBV6-3 to TRBJ1-5, with a tentative D call TRBD1 (5 bases). V was cut by 5 bases and J by 5 bases, with 10 bases left in between. CDR3 length: 13 amino acids. The germline gives CDR1 MNHEY, CDR2 SVGEGT. The CDR3, as DNA: TGTGCCAGCAGTGGGGGACTAGATCAGCCCCAGCATTTT. Translation: CASSGGLDQPQHF.

Details on this clonotype: One base away lies a much larger clone, so this may be a sequencing read error. The chain has TRBV6-2 or TRBV6-3 and TRBJ1-1; D call uncertain. Germline V lookup: CDR1 MNHEY, CDR2 SVGEGT. The CDR3 runs to 15 residues. V dropped 1 base and J dropped 5 bases, with 14 bases sitting between them. The CDR3 loop is CASSYFSPGKTEAFF. CDR3 DNA sequence: TGTGCCAGCAGTTACTTTTCCCCGGGGAAGACTGAAGCTTTCTTT.

This clonotype was seen at least ten times. This rearrangement joins TRBV4-1 to TRBJ1-3; tentative D call: TRBD1 (6 bases). With 6 bases removed from V and 4 bases from J, the gap between germline ends came to 22 bases. CDR1 MGHRA and CDR2 YSYEKL come from the germline V gene. The CDR3 runs 17 residues. The DNA for the CDR3 is TGCGCCAGCAGACCAATTCTCAGGGGTGCTATAGGAAACACCATATATTTT. Its protein product is CASRPILRGAIGNTIYF.

This clonotype was seen ten or more times. The chain employs TRBV10-3 and TRBJ2-3; D is unclear. The V gene's germline CDR1 is ENHRY and CDR2 SYGVKD. V lost 3 bases and J lost 7, with 8 bases in between. This CDR3 region has 12 residues. CDR3 DNA sequence: TGTGCCATCAGTGAAGAGGAAAATACGCAGTATTTT. It is translated as CAISEEENTQYF.

As for this clonotype: A much larger clonotype is one base distant, so this may be a read error. V and J are TRBV5-1 and TRBJ2-5; D unresolved. The V gene's germline CDR1 is SGHRS and CDR2 YFSETQ. The CDR3 length is 14 residues. Trimming left V 0 bases short and J 3 bases short, with 9 bases between. CDR3 region: CASSLGWTKETQYF. The CDR3 DNA reads TGCGCCAGCAGCTTGGGGTGGACGAAAGAGACCCAGTACTTC.

This clonotype was observed many times. The chain combines TRBV27 with TRBJ2-5, with 9 bases aligning to TRBD1. This CDR3 contains 14 residues. Trimming took 6 bases from V and 9 from J; bases not matched to a gene: 11. Germline V gene sequence: CDR1 MNHEY, CDR2 SMNVEV (reference sequence). The CDR3 reads CASSLQGQGIAQYF. The CDR3 DNA reads as TGTGCCAGCAGCTTACAGGGACAGGGTATCGCCCAGTACTTC.

This clonotype was picked up many times. The V call is TRBV15, the J call TRBJ2-3, with 8 positions matching TRBD2. The CDR3 loop spans 17 amino acids. The trim removed 1 base at V and 5 bases at J, leaving 11 bases unmatched. Germline lookup yields CDR1 LNHNV and CDR2 YYDKDF (reference sequence). The DNA of the CDR3 is TGTGCCACCAGCAGAGGCGGTCGGGGACTAGAGAAAGATACGCAGTATTTT. Its translation is CATSRGGRGLEKDTQYF.

This clonotype was observed at least ten times. This sequence joins TRBV12-3 or TRBV12-4 and TRBJ1-2; unclear D gene. Trimming left V 1 base short and J 8 bases short, with 17 bases between. The CDR3 has 15 amino acids. CDR3 loop: CASSLGSAEANGYTF. CDR3 DNA: TGTGCCAGCAGTTTAGGAAGCGCAGAGGCGAACGGCTACACCTTC.

In this sample, this clonotype turned up many times. This rearrangement joins TRBV28 to TRBJ2-6; 7 bases fit TRBD2. CDR3 length: 16 amino acids. Trimming cost V 5 bases and J 0 bases; bases outside gene matches: 4. Germline CDR1 reads MDHEN; CDR2 reads SYDVKM. The CDR3 coding sequence is TGTGCCAGCAGTGCTAGCGGATACTCTGGGGCCAACGTCCTGACTTTC. Encoded protein: CASSASGYSGANVLTF.

This clonotype was recorded many times. The chain combines TRBV24-1 with TRBJ2-3; weak D call: TRBD1 (6 bases). Germline-derived CDR1 and CDR2 are KGHDR and SFDVKD. Trimming removed 3 bases from V and 5 bases from J, with 11 bases in between. The CDR3 length is 14 residues. The chain's CDR3 is CATSDTGFGDTQYF. The CDR3 DNA is TGTGCCACCAGTGATACAGGGTTCGGAGATACGCAGTATTTT.

This clonotype appeared many times. The chain joins TRBV5-1 to TRBJ2-2; the D is unclear. Trimming took 0 bases from V and 7 from J, leaving 13 bases between them. This CDR3 contains 15 residues. Per germline, CDR1 SGHRS and CDR2 YFSETQ. The CDR3 here is CASSLDIAGLGELFF. In DNA form, the CDR3 reads TGCGCCAGCAGCTTGGATATAGCCGGGCTCGGGGAGCTGTTTTTT. The full variable domain, in which reference TRBV5-1 and TRBJ2-2 provide the parts outside the CDR3, is KAGVTQTPRYLIKTRGQQVTLSCSPISGHRSVSWYQQTPGQGLQFLFEYFSETQRNKGNFPGRFSGRQFSNSRSEMNVSTLELGDSALYLCASSLDIAGLGELFFGEGSRLTVL.

This clonotype was counted ten times or more. V is TRBV9 and J is TRBJ2-1, with TRBD2 as a possible D gene (6 bases). This CDR3 spans 14 amino acids. Germline assignment: CDR1 SGDLS and CDR2 YYNGEE. Trimming shortened V by 4 bases and J by 8 bases, and 16 bases separated the two germline ends. As DNA, the CDR3 is TGTGCCAGCAGCCGCGGGGCCAATCCATATGAGCAGTTCTTC. Encoded protein: CASSRGANPYEQFF.

In its sample, this clonotype was seen many times. This rearrangement joins TRBV21-1 to TRBJ2-5; the table's D call, TRBD2, was not checked against the DNA. TRBV21-1 is marked as a pseudogene. The length of the CDR3 is 16 residues. Written as DNA, the CDR3 is TGTGCCAGCAGCGGAGGGACTAGCTCCTCCCTTGCGGCCCAGTACTTC. This sequence encodes CASSGGTSSSLAAQYF.

This clonotype occurred many times. The chain uses TRBV6-1 and TRBJ1-5; D is undetermined. Deletions cut 4 bases from V and 5 bases from J, with 15 bases between. The CDR3 loop spans 15 amino acids. The V gene's germline CDR1 is MNHNS and CDR2 SASEGT. CDR3 loop: CASSAETRIDQPQHF. The DNA of the CDR3 is TGTGCCAGCAGTGCGGAGACACGGATAGATCAGCCCCAGCATTTT.

This clonotype was recorded many times. V usage is TRBV6-5 and J usage is TRBJ2-7; D is undetermined. V was cut by 4 bases and J by 6 bases, with 7 bases left in between. This CDR3 region has 11 residues. The germline CDR1 and CDR2 sequences are MNHEY and SVGAGI. The DNA of the CDR3 is TGTGCCAGCAGTTCTCCTATCGAGCAGTACTTC. The encoded protein is CASSSPIEQYF.

This clonotype has a count of ten or more. The rearrangement joins TRBV2 to TRBJ2-5; D uncertain. CDR1 is SNHLY and CDR2 is FYNNEI in the germline V gene. V lost 6 bases and J lost 5, with 16 bases in between. The length of the CDR3 is 14 residues. The CDR3 protein is CASSQTYARETQYF. The CDR3 DNA follows: TGTGCCAGCAGCCAAACGTATGCTCGGGAGACCCAGTACTTC.

This clonotype was recorded many times. The J gene is TRBJ1-5, the V gene TRBV7-9; D not resolved. Per germline, CDR1 SEHNR and CDR2 FQNEAQ (reference sequence). The length of the CDR3 is 15 residues. The V gene lost 3 bases and the J gene lost 0 bases, with 9 bases spanning the gap. This chain's CDR3 is CASSFGRHSNQPQHF. In DNA form, the CDR3 reads TGTGCCAGCAGCTTTGGTCGTCATAGCAATCAGCCCCAGCATTTT.

This clonotype was recorded many times. The chain employs TRBV5-1 and TRBJ2-7; the D gene is possibly TRBD1 (8 bases). This CDR3 contains 14 residues. Germline lookup yields CDR1 SGHRS and CDR2 YFSETQ. Between the trimmed V and J ends, which lost 4 bases and 1 base, there was a span of 12 bases. CDR3 in DNA: TGCGCCAGCAGCGGACAGGGAGGGTCCTACGAGCAGTACTTC. Protein product: CASSGQGGSYEQYF.

Many counts were recorded for this clonotype. The chain recombines TRBV5-5 with TRBJ2-1; D possibly corresponds to TRBD2 (5 bases). Germline V gene lookup returns CDR1 SGHKS and CDR2 YYEKEE (reference sequence). This CDR3 has 15 amino acids. V was clipped by 1 base and J by 4 bases, with 12 bases between them. Written as DNA, the CDR3 is TGTGCCAGCAGCTTGTATCCGGAGGATTACAATGAGCAGTTCTTC. It yields the protein CASSLYPEDYNEQFF. The whole variable domain, filled in from reference TRBV5-5 and TRBJ2-1, reads DAGVTQSPTHLIKTRGQQVTLRCSPISGHKSVSWYQQVLGQGPQFIFQYYEKEERGRGNFPDRFSARQFPNYSSELNVNALLLGDSALYLCASSLYPEDYNEQFFGPGTRLTVL.

This chain uses TRBV5-4 with TRBJ2-3; 7 nucleotides agree with TRBD1. Germline lookup yields CDR1 SGHNT and CDR2 YYREEE (reference sequence). J gave up 0 bases and V 3 bases, and 4 bases lay outside the gene matches. The CDR3 covers 15 residues. In DNA form, the CDR3 reads TGTGCCAGCAGCTCCCGGGACAGCAGCACAGATACGCAGTATTTT. Translation: CASSSRDSSTDTQYF.